The subject of this entry is one T cell receptor (beta chain). Antigen unknown. Produced via immunoSEQ multiplex PCR; TCRdb's table is partial and in-frame only. Seen here are about 110,000 clones, less than 95% observed once, and the top ten hold approximately 0.49%. Germline V gene lookup returns CDR1 LGHNA and CDR2 YSLEER. Trimming removed 1 base at V and 6 bases at J, with 12 bases between. The CDR3 loop spans 15 amino acids. This entry belongs to a study of OX40 agonist ivuxolimab in advanced cancers. The study, taken as a whole, reports: By week 6 at 0.1 to 3.0 mg/kg, blood CD4+ and CD8+ T cells had expanded clonally. Low normalized T-cell clonal expansion was also seen in some nonresponders.

The sequence derives from an adult with an advanced solid tumor such as melanoma, head and neck, liver or kidney cancer. The starting material was CD4+ or CD8+ T cells sorted from blood, obtained in a trial of the OX40 agonist ivuxolimab. V usage is TRBV4-3 and J usage is TRBJ2-2; the D is unclear. In DNA form, the CDR3 reads TGCGCCAGCAGCCAAGTAAGGGTGGCCGCCGGGGAGCTGTTTTTT. Translation gives CASSQVRVAAGELFF.